The T cell receptor (beta chain) described here comes from a study of T cells in Graves' hyperthyroidism and ophthalmopathy. General study findings and limits: Most thyroid-expanded clonotypes above 0.001 were also found in blood.

TCR beta CDR3 regions were amplified from RNA. With the HTBI primer set, the TCR CDR3 went through a first round of RT-PCR. In TCRdb, the multiplex PCR reads were re-called with MiXCR into one record per CDR3 protein. The repertoire consists of 300,000 to 450,000 distinct CDR3 sequences, with approximately 12% occurring once and the leading ten covering less than 25%. Per germline, CDR1 MNHEY and CDR2 SMNVEV (reference sequence). The CDR3 is 13 residues long. V gave up 4 bases and J gave up 4 bases, with 10 bases separating them. Subjects aged 18 to 65 presented with newly diagnosed hyperthyroidism of less than 2 months' duration. This clonotype showed up many times. What it recognizes is unknown.

This TCR was sampled from a man aged 30-40 years with Graves' hyperthyroidism that later progressed to Graves' ophthalmopathy. The chain couples TRBV27 to TRBJ1-1; D might be TRBD1 (5 bases). Sequencing used blood. The CDR3 loop is CASSSKGSTEAFF. CDR3 nucleotide sequence: TGTGCCAGCAGTTCTAAGGGGAGCACTGAAGCTTTCTTT.